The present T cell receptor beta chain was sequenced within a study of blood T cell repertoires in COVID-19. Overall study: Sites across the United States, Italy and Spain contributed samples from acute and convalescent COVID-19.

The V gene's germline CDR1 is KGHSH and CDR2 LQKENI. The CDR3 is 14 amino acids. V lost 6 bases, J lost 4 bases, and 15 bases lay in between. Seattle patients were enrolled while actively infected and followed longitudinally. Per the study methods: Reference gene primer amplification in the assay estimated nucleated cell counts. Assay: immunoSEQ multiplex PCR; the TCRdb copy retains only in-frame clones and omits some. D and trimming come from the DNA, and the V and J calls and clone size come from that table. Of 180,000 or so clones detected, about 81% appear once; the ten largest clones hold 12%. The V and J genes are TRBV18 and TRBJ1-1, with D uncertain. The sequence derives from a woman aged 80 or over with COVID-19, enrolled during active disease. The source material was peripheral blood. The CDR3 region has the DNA TGTGCCAGCTCCCAACGGGAGGTTACCACTGAAGCTTTCTTT. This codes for CASSQREVTTEAFF.